The clone carrying this TCR beta chain was counted many times. Its antigen is unknown. This CDR3 spans 17 amino acids. Germline-derived CDR1 and CDR2 are SGHAT and FQNNGV. After removal of 2 bases from V and 1 base from J, the junction contained 11 bases not matched to a gene. These data belong to a study of T cells in Graves' hyperthyroidism and ophthalmopathy. Findings of the study overall: Most clonotypes that expanded in the thyroid above 0.001 also showed up in blood.

Researchers took RNA transcripts and amplified the TCR beta CDR3 regions from them. The HTBI set primed first-round TCR CDR3 RT-PCR. Each CDR3 protein gets one entry after TCRdb re-called the multiplex PCR reads with MiXCR. The data contain fewer than 550,000 distinct CDR3 sequences, about a sixth of them singletons. Clinical symptoms, serum thyroxine and TRAb, thyroid ultrasound and orbital computed tomography were used for the diagnoses. This chain connects TRBV11-2 to TRBJ2-7; 7 bases align to TRBD1. Sequencing input: blood. The origin of this receptor is a woman under 30 with Graves' hyperthyroidism. The chain's CDR3 is CASSLSATGWPSYEQYF. The CDR3 region has the DNA TGTGCCAGCAGCTTATCTGCGACAGGGTGGCCTTCCTACGAGCAGTACTTC.